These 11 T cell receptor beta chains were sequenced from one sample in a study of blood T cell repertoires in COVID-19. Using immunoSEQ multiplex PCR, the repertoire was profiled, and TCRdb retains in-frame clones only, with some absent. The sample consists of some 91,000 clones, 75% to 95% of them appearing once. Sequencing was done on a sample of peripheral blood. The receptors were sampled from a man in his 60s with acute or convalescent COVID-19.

CDR3 in DNA: TGCGCCAGCAGCTTGGGACTAGCGGGGGACGAGCAGTACGTC. The encoded protein is CASSLGLAGDEQYV. V and J are TRBV5-1 and TRBJ2-7, with 12 bases that match TRBD2. Germline CDR1 and CDR2: SGHRS and YFSETQ. V was pared by 0 bases and J by 5 bases, with 0 bases of the junction left unmatched. CDR3 length: 14 amino acids.

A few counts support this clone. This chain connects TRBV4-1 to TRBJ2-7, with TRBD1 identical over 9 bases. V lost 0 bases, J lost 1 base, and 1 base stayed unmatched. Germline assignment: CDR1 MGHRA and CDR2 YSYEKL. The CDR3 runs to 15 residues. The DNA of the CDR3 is TGCGCCAGCAGCCAAGAGGACAGGGGATCCTACGAGCAGTACGTC. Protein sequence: CASSQEDRGSYEQYV.

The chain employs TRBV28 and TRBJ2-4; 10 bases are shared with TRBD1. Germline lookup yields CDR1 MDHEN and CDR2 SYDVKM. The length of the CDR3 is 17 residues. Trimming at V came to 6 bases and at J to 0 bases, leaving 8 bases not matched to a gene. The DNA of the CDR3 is TGTGCCAGCAGCTCCGGGACAGGGGCGCTAGCCAAAAACATTCAGTACTTC. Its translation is CASSSGTGALAKNIQYF.

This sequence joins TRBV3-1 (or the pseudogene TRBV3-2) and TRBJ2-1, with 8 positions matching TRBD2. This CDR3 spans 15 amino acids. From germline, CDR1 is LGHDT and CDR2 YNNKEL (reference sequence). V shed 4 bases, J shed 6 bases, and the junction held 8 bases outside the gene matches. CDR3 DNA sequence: TGTGCCAGCAGCCTAAATAGCGCGGGGGGCAATGAGCAGTTCTTC. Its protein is CASSLNSAGGNEQFF.

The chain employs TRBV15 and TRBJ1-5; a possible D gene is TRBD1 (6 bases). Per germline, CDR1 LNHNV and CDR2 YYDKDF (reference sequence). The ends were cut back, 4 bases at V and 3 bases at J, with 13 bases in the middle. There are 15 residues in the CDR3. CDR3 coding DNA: TGTGCCACCAGCACCCAACAGGGTTACAATCAGCCCCAGCATTTT. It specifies CATSTQQGYNQPQHF.

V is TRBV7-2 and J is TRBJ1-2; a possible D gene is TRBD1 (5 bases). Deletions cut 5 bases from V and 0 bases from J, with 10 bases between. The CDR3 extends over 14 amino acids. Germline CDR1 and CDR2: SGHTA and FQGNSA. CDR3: CASSRDSTNYGYTF. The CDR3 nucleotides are TGTGCCAGCAGCCGCGACAGTACTAACTATGGCTACACCTTC.

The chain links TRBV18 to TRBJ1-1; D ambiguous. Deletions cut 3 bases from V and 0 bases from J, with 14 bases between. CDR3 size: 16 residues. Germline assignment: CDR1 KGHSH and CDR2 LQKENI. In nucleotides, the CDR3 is TGTGCCAGCTCACCTCAGGAAGTCCCGATGAACACTGAAGCTTTCTTT. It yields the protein CASSPQEVPMNTEAFF.

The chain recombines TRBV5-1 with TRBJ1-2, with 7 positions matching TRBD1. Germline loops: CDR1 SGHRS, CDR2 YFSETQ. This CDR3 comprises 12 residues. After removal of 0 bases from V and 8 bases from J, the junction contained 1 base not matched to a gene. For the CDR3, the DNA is TGCGCCAGCAGCTTGGACAGGGGAGGCTACACCTTC. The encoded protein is CASSLDRGGYTF.

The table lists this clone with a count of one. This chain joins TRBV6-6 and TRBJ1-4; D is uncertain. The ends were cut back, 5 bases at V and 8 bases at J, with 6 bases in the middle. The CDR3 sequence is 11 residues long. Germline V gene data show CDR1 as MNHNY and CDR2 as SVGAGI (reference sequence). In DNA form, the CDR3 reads TGTGCCAGCAGTCTCTACGAAAAACTGTTTTTT. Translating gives CASSLYEKLFF.

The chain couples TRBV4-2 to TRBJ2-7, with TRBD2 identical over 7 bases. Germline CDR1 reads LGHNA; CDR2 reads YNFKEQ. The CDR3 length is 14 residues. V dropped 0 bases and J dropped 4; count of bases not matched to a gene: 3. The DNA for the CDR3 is TGTGCCAGCAGCCAAGACGGCGGGGGATACGAGCAGTACTTC. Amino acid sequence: CASSQDGGGYEQYF.

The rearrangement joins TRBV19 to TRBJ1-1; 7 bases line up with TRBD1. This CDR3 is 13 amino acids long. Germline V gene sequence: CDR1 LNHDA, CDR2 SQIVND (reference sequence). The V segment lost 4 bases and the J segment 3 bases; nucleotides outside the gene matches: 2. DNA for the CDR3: TGTGCCAGTAGTAAGGGACAGCACACTGAAGCTTTCTTT. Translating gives CASSKGQHTEAFF. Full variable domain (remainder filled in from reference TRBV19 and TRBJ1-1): DGGITQSPKYLFRKEGQNVTLSCEQNLNHDAMYWYRQDPGQGLRLIYYSQIVNDFQKGDIAEGYSVSREKKESFPLTVTSAQKNPTAFYLCASSKGQHTEAFFGQGTRLTVV.